This T cell receptor (beta chain) was captured in a study of blood T cell repertoires in COVID-19. The wider study: Sites across the United States, Italy and Spain contributed samples from acute and convalescent COVID-19. In each case, the material was cDNA or gDNA derived from T cells, B-cell-depleted T cells, or PBMCs.

Produced via immunoSEQ multiplex PCR; TCRdb's table is partial and in-frame only. In the table there are about 150,000 clones, approximately 80% of which are singletons. V lost 2 bases to trimming and J lost 2 bases, with 5 bases between them. This CDR3 has 13 amino acids. Looked up from germline, CDR1 is SGHVS and CDR2 is FNYEAQ. This clone has a handful of counts. Sequencing was carried out using peripheral blood. V usage is TRBV7-6 and J usage is TRBJ2-3; D uncertain. The source is a woman older than 75 with acute or convalescent COVID-19. The CDR3 region has the DNA TGTGCCAGCAGCTTAACAAACACAGATACGCAGTATTTT. It yields the protein CASSLTNTDTQYF.